Listed below are T cell receptor beta chains from one sample, sequenced in a study of spatial heterogeneity in lung cancer. MiXCR, run by TCRdb on the 5' RACE reads, gives a single entry per CDR3 protein. This table has roughly 39,000 distinct CDR3 sequences, around 6.5% appearing once. This material consisted of PBMCs, taken at surgery. These receptors came from a female donor with early-stage non-small cell lung cancer. The CDR3 runs from the conserved cysteine through the conserved F or W.

v_call: TRBV27; j_call: TRBJ1-4; cdr3_aa: CASSLQGWEKLFF
v_call: TRBV7-9; j_call: TRBJ1-2; cdr3_aa: CASSLQVPNYGYTF
v_call: TRBV18; j_call: TRBJ1-1; cdr3_aa: CASSSGTMNTEAFF
v_call: TRBV7-2; j_call: TRBJ1-4; cdr3_aa: CASSPQVGTNEKLFF
v_call: TRBV9; j_call: TRBJ2-7; cdr3_aa: CASSVGQGRYEQYF
v_call: TRBV5-1; j_call: TRBJ1-1; cdr3_aa: CASSLILNTEAFF
v_call: TRBV4-3; j_call: TRBJ2-3; cdr3_aa: CASSQDPPETSGWTDTQYF
v_call: TRBV7-2; j_call: TRBJ2-5; cdr3_aa: CASSTRRLAGQETQYF
v_call: TRBV4-1; j_call: TRBJ2-3; cdr3_aa: CASSQSTSGGTPQYF
v_call: TRBV11-2; j_call: TRBJ2-7; cdr3_aa: CASTLGPGTGDYEQYF
v_call: TRBV18; j_call: TRBJ1-1; cdr3_aa: CASSLGREGYTEAFF
v_call: TRBV5-6; j_call: TRBJ2-3; cdr3_aa: CASSGAGGTDTQYF
v_call: TRBV6-2/TRBV6-3; j_call: TRBJ2-6; cdr3_aa: CASSYGISGANVLTF
v_call: TRBV29-1; j_call: TRBJ2-1; cdr3_aa: CSLLARDRGLYEQFF
v_call: TRBV11-2; j_call: TRBJ2-1; cdr3_aa: CASSPLTGRGGGAEHFF
v_call: TRBV9; j_call: TRBJ2-3; cdr3_aa: CASSPRTGADTQYF
v_call: TRBV19; j_call: TRBJ2-3; cdr3_aa: CASSGLRTDTQYF
v_call: TRBV3-1; j_call: TRBJ2-7; cdr3_aa: CASRARVGYEQYF
v_call: TRBV10-1; j_call: TRBJ2-3; cdr3_aa: CASSVGRGSTDTQYF
v_call: TRBV4-2; j_call: TRBJ1-4; cdr3_aa: CASKGIGGGNEKLFF
v_call: TRBV9; j_call: TRBJ2-7; cdr3_aa: CAISGWGTYEQYF
v_call: TRBV27; j_call: TRBJ2-5; cdr3_aa: CASSRERGRETQYF
v_call: TRBV6-5; j_call: TRBJ2-7; cdr3_aa: CASKRDGTGGYEQYF
v_call: TRBV7-8; j_call: TRBJ1-6; cdr3_aa: CASSPAGLFNSPLHF
v_call: TRBV7-9; j_call: TRBJ2-3; cdr3_aa: CASRSRDITQYF
v_call: TRBV4-2; j_call: TRBJ1-2; cdr3_aa: CASSQEGTTGGYTF
v_call: TRBV12-3/TRBV12-4; j_call: TRBJ1-6; cdr3_aa: CASRGGQGNSPLHF
v_call: TRBV6-6; j_call: TRBJ2-7; cdr3_aa: CASSGGLGRSEQYF
v_call: TRBV5-1; j_call: TRBJ2-5; cdr3_aa: CASSFGQPETQYF
v_call: TRBV25-1; j_call: TRBJ1-2; cdr3_aa: CASSDRTGHGYTF
v_call: TRBV7-9; j_call: TRBJ2-1; cdr3_aa: CASSLDVSEQFF